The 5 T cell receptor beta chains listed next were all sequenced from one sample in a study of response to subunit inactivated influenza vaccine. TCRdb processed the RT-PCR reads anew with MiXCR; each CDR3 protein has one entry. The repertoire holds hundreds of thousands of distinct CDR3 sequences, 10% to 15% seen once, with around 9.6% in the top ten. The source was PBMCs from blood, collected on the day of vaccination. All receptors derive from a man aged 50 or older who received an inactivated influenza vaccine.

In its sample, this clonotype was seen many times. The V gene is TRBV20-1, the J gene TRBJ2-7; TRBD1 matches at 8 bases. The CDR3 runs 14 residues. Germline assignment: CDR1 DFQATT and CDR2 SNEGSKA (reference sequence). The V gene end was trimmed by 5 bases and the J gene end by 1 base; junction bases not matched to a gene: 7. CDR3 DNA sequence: TGCAGTGCTGACCCAGGGGGCTTATCCTACGAGCAGTACTTC. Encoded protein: CSADPGGLSYEQYF.

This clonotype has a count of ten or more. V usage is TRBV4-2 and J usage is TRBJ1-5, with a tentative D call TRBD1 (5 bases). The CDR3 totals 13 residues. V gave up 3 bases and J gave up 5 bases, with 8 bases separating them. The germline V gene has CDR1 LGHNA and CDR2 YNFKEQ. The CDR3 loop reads CASSHGGDQPQHF. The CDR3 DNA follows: TGTGCCAGCAGCCATGGAGGGGATCAGCCCCAGCATTTT.

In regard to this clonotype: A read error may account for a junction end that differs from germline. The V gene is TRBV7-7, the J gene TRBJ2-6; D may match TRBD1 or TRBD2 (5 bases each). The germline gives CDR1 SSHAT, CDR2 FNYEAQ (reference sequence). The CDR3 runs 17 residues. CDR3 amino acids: CASSPSRDPSGANVLTF. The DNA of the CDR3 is TGTGCTAGCAGCCCCAGCCGGGACCCCTCTGGGGCCAACGTCCTGACTTTC.

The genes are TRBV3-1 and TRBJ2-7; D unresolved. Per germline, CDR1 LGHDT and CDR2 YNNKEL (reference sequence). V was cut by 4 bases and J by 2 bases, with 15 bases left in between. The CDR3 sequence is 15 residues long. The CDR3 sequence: CASSRTFWSPYEQYF. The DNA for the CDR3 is TGTGCCAGCAGCCGCACCTTCTGGTCCCCCTACGAGCAGTACTTC.

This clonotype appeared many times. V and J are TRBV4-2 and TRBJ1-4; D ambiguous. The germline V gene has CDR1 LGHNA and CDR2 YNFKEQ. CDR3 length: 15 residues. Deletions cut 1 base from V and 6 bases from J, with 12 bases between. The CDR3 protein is CASSQVEQNDEKLFF. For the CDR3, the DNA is TGTGCCAGCAGCCAAGTCGAACAGAACGATGAAAAACTGTTTTTT.